This T cell receptor (beta chain) was retrieved from a study of shared clonotypes between healthy human individuals. The overall study: Each donor's CD8 memory used one plate, CD8 naive two, each CD4 subset three.

The germline V gene has CDR1 MGHRA and CDR2 YSYEKL. The V gene lost 1 base and the J gene lost 6 bases, with 13 bases spanning the gap. The CDR3 length is 14 residues. Comments on this clone: The target antigen is unknown.

Cells designated naive CD8 were CD45RO-negative and were positively selected for CCR7, with terminally differentiated effector memory CD45RA+ cells excluded. The data were produced by immunoSEQ multiplex PCR, yet TCRdb's version contains in-frame clones alone and is incomplete. Here the sample spans over 2 million clones, just under 95% being singletons. The study, taken as a whole, reports: Memory subsets generally showed smaller estimated richness than naive subsets did.

Sequencing input: naive CD8+ T cells sorted from blood. This TCR was sampled from a man aged 18 to 35 in good health. The V and J genes are TRBV4-1 and TRBJ2-7; D is perhaps TRBD1 (5 bases). The CDR3 nucleotides are TGCGCCAGCAGCCAAGTCAGTCTGGACACCGAGCAGTACTTC. This translates into CASSQVSLDTEQYF.